The present T cell receptor (beta chain) was sequenced within a study of cytomegalovirus exposure and HLA in healthy donors. Points from the study as a whole: Previous analysis showed most TCR beta V segments were productive about 87% or about 30% of the time. In a later analysis, parvovirus B19, influenza, CMV and Epstein-Barr virus appeared linked to several top co-occurrence clusters.

This CDR3 has 16 residues. Germline V gives CDR1 MGHRA, CDR2 YSYEKL. V shed 5 bases, J shed 6 bases, and the junction held 10 bases outside the gene matches. In nominal health when sampled, donors likely had unrecorded immune exposures nonetheless. PCR involved 60 Vbeta and 13 Jbeta primers. Clones were sequenced by immunoSEQ multiplex PCR, and TCRdb holds only the in-frame ones, with some missing. The sample consists of about 120,000 clones, around two thirds of them appearing once. Details on this clone: The antigen remains unidentified.

The V and J genes are TRBV4-1 and TRBJ2-2; 9 bases fit TRBD1. Sequencing was carried out using PBMCs. The receptor was derived from a middle-aged woman in good health and CMV-seropositive. The CDR3 region has the DNA TGCGCCAGCAGCTTTAGAATGGGACAGGGTGCCGGGGAGCTGTTTTTT. It is translated as CASSFRMGQGAGELFF.